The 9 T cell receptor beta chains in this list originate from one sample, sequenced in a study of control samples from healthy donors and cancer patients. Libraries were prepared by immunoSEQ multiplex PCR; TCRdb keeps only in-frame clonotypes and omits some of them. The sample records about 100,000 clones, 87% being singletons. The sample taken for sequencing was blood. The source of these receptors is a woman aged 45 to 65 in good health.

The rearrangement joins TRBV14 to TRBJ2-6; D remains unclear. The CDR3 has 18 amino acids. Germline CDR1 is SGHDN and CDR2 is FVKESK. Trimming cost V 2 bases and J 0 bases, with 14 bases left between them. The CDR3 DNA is TGTGCCAGCAGCCAACTTTTCTCGTATGACTCTGGGGCCAACGTCCTGACTTTC. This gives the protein CASSQLFSYDSGANVLTF.

CDR3 sequence: CASSVSGLASTYEQYV. CDR3 nucleotides: TGTGCCAGCAGCGTATCGGGACTAGCGAGCACCTACGAGCAGTACGTC. This sequence joins TRBV7-2 and TRBJ2-7; 10 bases agree with TRBD2. Germline trimming cut 5 bases from V and 2 bases from J; bases unmatched to any gene: 9. The CDR3 covers 16 residues. CDR1 is SGHTA and CDR2 is FQGNSA in the germline V gene.

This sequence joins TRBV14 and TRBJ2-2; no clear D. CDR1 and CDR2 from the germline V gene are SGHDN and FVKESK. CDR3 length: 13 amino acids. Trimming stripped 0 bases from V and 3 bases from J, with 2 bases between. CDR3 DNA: TGTGCCAGCAGCCAAGACTACACCGGGGAGCTGTTTTTT. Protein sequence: CASSQDYTGELFF.

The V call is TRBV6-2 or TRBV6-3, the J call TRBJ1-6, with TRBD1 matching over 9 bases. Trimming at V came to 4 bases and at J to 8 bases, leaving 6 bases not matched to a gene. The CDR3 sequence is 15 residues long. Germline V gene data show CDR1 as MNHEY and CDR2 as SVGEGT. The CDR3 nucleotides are TGTGCCAGCAGTTGGGGACAGGGAAGATATTCACCCCTCCACTTT. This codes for CASSWGQGRYSPLHF.

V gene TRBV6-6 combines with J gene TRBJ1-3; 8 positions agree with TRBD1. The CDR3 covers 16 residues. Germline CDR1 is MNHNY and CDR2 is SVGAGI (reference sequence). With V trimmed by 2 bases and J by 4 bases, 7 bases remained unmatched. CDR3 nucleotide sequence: TGTGCCAGCAGTTACGGTGGACAGGGCGCGGGAAACACCATATATTTT. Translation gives CASSYGGQGAGNTIYF.

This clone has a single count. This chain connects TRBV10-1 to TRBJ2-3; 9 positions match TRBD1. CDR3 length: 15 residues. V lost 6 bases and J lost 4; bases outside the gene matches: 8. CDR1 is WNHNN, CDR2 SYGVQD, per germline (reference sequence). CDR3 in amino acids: CASSAGTGNPDTQYF. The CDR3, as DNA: TGCGCCAGCAGCGCCGGGACAGGGAACCCAGATACGCAGTATTTT.

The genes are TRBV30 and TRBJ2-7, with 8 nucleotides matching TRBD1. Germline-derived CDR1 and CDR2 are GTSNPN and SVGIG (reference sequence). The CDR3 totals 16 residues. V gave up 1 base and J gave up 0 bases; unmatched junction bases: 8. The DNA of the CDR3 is TGTGCCTGGAGTGCCTTTCGGACAGGGAGCTCCTACGAGCAGTACTTC. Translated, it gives CAWSAFRTGSSYEQYF. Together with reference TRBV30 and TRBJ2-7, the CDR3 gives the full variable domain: SQTIHQWPATLVQPVGSPLSLECTVEGTSNPNLYWYRQAAGRGLQLLFYSVGIGQISSEVPQNLSASRPQDRQFILSSKKLLLSDSGFYLCAWSAFRTGSSYEQYFGPGTRLTVT.

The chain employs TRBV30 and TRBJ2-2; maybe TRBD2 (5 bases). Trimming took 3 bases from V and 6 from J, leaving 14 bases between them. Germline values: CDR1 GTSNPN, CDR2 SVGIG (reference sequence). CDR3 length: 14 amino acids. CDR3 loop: CAWRGSGEAGELFF. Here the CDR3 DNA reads TGTGCCTGGAGGGGTTCCGGGGAAGCCGGGGAGCTGTTTTTT.

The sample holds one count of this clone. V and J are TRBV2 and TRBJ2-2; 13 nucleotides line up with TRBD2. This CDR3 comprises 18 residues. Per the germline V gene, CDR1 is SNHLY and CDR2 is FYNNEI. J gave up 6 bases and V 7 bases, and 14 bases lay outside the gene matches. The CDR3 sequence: CASKIQGALAGGPGELFF. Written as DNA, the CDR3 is TGTGCCAGCAAGATACAGGGTGCACTAGCGGGGGGGCCCGGGGAGCTGTTTTTT.